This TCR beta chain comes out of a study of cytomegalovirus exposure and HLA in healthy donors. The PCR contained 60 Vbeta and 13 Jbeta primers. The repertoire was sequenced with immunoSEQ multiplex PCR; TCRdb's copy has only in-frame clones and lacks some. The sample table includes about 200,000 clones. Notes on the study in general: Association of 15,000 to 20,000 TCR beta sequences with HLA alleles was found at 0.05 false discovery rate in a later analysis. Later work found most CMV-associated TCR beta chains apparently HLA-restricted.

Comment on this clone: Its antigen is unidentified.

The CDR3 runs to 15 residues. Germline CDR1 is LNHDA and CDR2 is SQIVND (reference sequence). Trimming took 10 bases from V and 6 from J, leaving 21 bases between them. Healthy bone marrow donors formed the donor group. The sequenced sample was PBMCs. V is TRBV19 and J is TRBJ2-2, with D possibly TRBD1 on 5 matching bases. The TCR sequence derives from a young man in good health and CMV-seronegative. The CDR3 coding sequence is TGTGCCACCACGACCGCGGTCTGGGGCTCCGGGGAGCTGTTTTTT. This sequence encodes CATTTAVWGSGELFF.